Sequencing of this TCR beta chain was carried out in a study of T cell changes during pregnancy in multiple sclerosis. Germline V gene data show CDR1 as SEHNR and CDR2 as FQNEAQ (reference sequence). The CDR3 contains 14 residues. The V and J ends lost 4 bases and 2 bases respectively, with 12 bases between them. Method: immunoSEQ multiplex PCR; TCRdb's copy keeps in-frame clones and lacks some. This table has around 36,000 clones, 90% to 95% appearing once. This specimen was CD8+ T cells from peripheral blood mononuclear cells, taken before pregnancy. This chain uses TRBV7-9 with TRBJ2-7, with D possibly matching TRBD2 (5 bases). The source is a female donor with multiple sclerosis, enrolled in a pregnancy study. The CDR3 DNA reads TGTGCCAGCAGCTCACTAGACCGTGCCTACGAGCAGTACTTC. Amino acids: CASSSLDRAYEQYF.